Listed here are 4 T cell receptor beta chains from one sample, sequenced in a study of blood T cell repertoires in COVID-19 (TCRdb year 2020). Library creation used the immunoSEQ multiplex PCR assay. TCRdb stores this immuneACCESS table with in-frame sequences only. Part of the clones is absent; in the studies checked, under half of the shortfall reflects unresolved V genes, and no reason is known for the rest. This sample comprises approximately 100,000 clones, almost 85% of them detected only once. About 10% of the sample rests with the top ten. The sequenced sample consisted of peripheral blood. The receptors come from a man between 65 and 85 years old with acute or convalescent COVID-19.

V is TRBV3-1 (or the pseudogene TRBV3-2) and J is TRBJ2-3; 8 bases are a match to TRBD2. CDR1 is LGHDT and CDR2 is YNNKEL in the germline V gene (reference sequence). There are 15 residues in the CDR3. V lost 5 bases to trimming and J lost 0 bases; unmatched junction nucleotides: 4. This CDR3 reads CASSAGTRSTDTQYF. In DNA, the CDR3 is TGTGCCAGCAGCGCCGGGACTAGGAGCACAGATACGCAGTATTTT.

DNA of the CDR3: TGTGCCAGTAGTATCAAACAGGGACCTAATCAGCCCCAGCATTTT. Protein sequence: CASSIKQGPNQPQHF. V and J are TRBV19 and TRBJ1-5, with a weak D call TRBD1 (6 bases). Trimming left V 3 bases short and J 4 bases short, with 13 bases between. The CDR3 covers 15 residues. Germline V gives CDR1 LNHDA, CDR2 SQIVND (reference sequence).

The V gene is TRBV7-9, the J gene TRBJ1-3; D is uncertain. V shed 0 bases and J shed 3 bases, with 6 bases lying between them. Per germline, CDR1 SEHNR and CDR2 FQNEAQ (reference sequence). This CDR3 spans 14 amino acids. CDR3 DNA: TGTGCCAGCAGCTTAGCGTCATTTGGAAACACCATATATTTT. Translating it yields CASSLASFGNTIYF.

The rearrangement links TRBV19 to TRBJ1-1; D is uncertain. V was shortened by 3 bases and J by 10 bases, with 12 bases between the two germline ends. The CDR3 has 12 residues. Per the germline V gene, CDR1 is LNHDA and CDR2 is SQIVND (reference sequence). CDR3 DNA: TGTGCCAGTAGTATTGAATTCAGCGGAGCTTTCTTT. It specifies CASSIEFSGAFF.